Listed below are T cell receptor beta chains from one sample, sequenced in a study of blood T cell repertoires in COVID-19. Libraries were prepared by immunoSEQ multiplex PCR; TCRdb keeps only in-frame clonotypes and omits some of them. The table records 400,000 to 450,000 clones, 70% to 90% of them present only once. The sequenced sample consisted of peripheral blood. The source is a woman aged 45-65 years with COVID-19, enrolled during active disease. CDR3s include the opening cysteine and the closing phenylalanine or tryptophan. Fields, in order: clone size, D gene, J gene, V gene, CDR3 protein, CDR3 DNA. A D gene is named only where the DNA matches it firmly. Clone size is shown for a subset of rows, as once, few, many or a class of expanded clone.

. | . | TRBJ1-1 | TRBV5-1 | CASSLRGHLNTEAFF | TGCGCCAGCAGCTTGCGAGGACACCTGAACACTGAAGCTTTCTTT
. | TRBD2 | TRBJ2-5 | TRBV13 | CASSLWGASGGQETQYF | TGTGCCAGCAGCTTATGGGGTGCTAGCGGGGGCCAAGAGACCCAGTACTTC
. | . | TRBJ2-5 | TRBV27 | CASRSTGRQETQYF | TGTGCCAGCCGAAGTACAGGACGACAAGAGACCCAGTACTTC
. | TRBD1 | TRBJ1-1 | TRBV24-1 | CATSEDRVEGGTEAFF | TGTGCCACCAGTGAAGACAGGGTGGAGGGAGGCACTGAAGCTTTCTTT
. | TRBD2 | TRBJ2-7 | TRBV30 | CAWSDKAGYSYEQYF | TGTGCCTGGAGTGATAAAGCGGGATACTCCTACGAGCAGTACTTC
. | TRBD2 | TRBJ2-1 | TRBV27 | CASRSLAGEGEQFF | TGTGCCAGCAGATCACTAGCGGGGGAGGGTGAGCAGTTCTTC
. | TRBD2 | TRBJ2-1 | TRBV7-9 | CASTLGLAGGGEQFF | TGTGCCAGCACGCTGGGACTAGCGGGGGGTGGGGAGCAGTTCTTC
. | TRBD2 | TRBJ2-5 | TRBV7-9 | CASSSRGGEETQYF | TGTGCCAGCAGCTCTCGCGGGGGAGAAGAGACCCAGTACTTC
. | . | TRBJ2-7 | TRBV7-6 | CASSLGKGEQYF | TGTGCCAGCAGCTTAGGGAAGGGGGAGCAGTACTTC
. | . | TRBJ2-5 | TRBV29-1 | CSVATGSSETQYF | TGCAGCGTTGCTACAGGGTCCTCAGAGACCCAGTACTTC
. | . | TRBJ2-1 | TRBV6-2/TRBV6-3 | CASSYGGEQFF | TGTGCCAGCAGTTACGGGGGCGAGCAGTTCTTC
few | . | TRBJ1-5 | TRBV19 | CSSGLGSNQPQHF | TGTTCGTCCGGACTGGGAAGCAATCAGCCCCAGCATTTT
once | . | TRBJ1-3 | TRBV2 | CASLLVRGYGNTIYF | TGTGCCAGCCTCCTCGTTAGGGGCTATGGAAACACCATATATTTT
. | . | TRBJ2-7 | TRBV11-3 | CASSSTRKGEQYF | TGTGCCAGCAGCTCTACTAGGAAGGGAGAGCAGTACTTC
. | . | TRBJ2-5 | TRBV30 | CAWSVLGGVVMKTQYF | TGTGCCTGGAGTGTACTAGGGGGAGTCGTCATGAAGACCCAGTACTTC
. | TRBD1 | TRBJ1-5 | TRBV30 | CAWSPGGDQPQHF | TGTGCCTGGAGTCCAGGGGGAGATCAGCCCCAGCATTTT
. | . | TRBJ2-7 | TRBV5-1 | CASSLGGASYEQYF | TGCGCCAGCAGCTTGGGCGGGGCCTCCTACGAGCAGTACTTC
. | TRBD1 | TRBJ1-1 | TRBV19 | CASSTRTGDTEAFF | TGTGCCAGTAGTACCAGGACAGGGGACACTGAAGCTTTCTTT
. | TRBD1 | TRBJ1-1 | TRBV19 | CASSPPGTGRWYTEAFF | TGTGCCAGTAGTCCCCCCGGGACAGGGAGGTGGTACACTGAAGCTTTCTTT
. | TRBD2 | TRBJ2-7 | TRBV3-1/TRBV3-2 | CASSLGDGGGTYEQYF | TGTGCCAGCAGCCTAGGTGATGGCGGGGGGACCTACGAGCAGTACTTC
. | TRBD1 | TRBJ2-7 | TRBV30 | CAGEGTGGPYEQYF | TGTGCCGGCGAGGGGACAGGGGGGCCCTACGAGCAGTACTTC
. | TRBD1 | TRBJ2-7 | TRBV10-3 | CAISEPGTAYEQYF | TGTGCCATCAGTGAGCCCGGGACAGCCTACGAGCAGTACTTC
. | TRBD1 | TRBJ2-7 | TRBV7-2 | CASSLGIRQGDSYEQYF | TGTGCCAGCAGCTTAGGAATCAGGCAGGGGGACTCCTACGAGCAGTACTTC
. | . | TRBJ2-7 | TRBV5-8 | CASSPHIYYEQYF | TGTGCCAGCAGCCCGCACATATACTACGAGCAGTACTTC
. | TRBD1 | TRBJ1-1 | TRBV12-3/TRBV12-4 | CASSAGQGAFF | TGTGCCAGCAGTGCGGGACAGGGAGCTTTCTTT
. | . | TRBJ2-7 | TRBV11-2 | CASSLELLSYEQYF | TGTGCCAGCAGCTTAGAACTACTCTCCTACGAGCAGTACTTC
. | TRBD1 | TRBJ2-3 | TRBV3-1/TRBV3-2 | CASSRDRGTDTQYF | TGTGCCAGCAGCCGGGACAGGGGAACAGATACGCAGTATTTT
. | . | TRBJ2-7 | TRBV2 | CASSEERLQYF | TGTGCCAGCAGTGAAGAGAGGTTGCAGTACTTC
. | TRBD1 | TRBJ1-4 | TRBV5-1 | CASSLWTGPNEKLFF | TGCGCCAGCAGCTTGTGGACAGGGCCTAATGAAAAACTGTTTTTT
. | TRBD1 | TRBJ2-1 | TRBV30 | CAWSEGASYNEQFF | TGTGCCTGGAGTGAGGGGGCTTCCTACAATGAGCAGTTCTTC
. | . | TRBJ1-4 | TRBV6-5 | CASSTTNEKLFF | TGTGCCAGCAGCACAACTAATGAAAAACTGTTTTTT
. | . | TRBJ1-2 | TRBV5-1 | CASSLAGGDGYTF | TGCGCCAGCAGCTTGGCGGGGGGAGATGGCTACACCTTC
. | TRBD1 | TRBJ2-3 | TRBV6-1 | CASSESRQGVVFRTDTQYF | TGTGCCAGCAGTGAATCCCGACAGGGAGTCGTCTTTAGGACAGATACGCAGTATTTT